This T cell receptor (beta chain) was identified in a study of blood T cell repertoires in COVID-19. Donors were grouped by their self-reported clinical history. Authors' data handling: Estimation of nucleated cell counts relied on the amplification of reference gene primers. This table comes from immunoSEQ multiplex PCR, and its TCRdb copy is limited to in-frame clones, with some not included. V, J and clone size are taken as reported in that table, and D and trimming were inferred from the DNA itself. The sample lists about 500,000 clones, around 90% occurring once. The receptor comes from a woman younger than 30 who had recovered from COVID-19. Sequencing used PBMCs or T cells enriched from blood (not recorded which).

This CDR3 reads CASGFRGGYNEQFF. The CDR3 nucleotides are TGTGCTAGTGGTTTCCGCGGTGGTTACAATGAGCAGTTCTTC. The V and J genes are TRBV12-5 and TRBJ2-1; D unclear. V lost 3 bases, J lost 4 bases, and 10 bases lay in between. Germline CDR1 reads LGHNT; CDR2 reads FRNRAP. CDR3 length: 14 residues.